This T cell receptor (beta chain) originates from a study of T-cell memory formation after mild COVID-19. The overall study: TCR clusters largely stayed donor specific.

About this clonotype: No antigen is known for it.

One entry per CDR3 protein, called by TCRdb with MiXCR from the 5' RACE reads. The sample carries over 500,000 distinct CDR3 sequences, about 18% recorded once. Study-level findings and limits: Later expanders leaned CD4+, whereas day 15 to 85 contracting clones were balanced CD4/CD8. Within pre-infection memory, some responding clones were found, suggesting cross-reactive memory joined.

This receptor was identified in an adult woman who had mild COVID-19 (a few samples of this study predate the infection). Cell type and time point are not known. Sequencing used PBMCs or a T cell subset sorted from them (not recorded which).

The CDR3 protein is CAISSDRAYTEAFF. The CDR3 nucleotides read TGTGCCATCAGTTCGGACAGGGCGTACACTGAAGCTTTCTTT. This chain connects TRBV10-3 to TRBJ1-1; 8 nucleotides match TRBD1. V lost 5 bases to trimming and J lost 3 bases; unmatched junction nucleotides: 5. CDR1 is ENHRY, CDR2 SYGVKD, per germline. This CDR3 is 14 amino acids long.